These 10 T cell receptor beta chains originate from one sample sequenced in a study of siplizumab effects on memory and regulatory T cells. Using immunoSEQ multiplex PCR, the repertoire was profiled, and TCRdb retains in-frame clones only, with some absent. The sample lists around 87,000 clones; over 80% were seen once. The sequencing sample was made of CD4+ T cells sorted from blood. These TCRs come from a human donor in good health.

The chain's CDR3 is CAISEGRTNTGELFF. The DNA of the CDR3 is TGTGCCATCAGTGAGGGACGGACGAACACCGGGGAGCTGTTTTTT. The chain links TRBV10-3 to TRBJ2-2; the D is unclear. The ends were cut back, 2 bases at V and 0 bases at J, with 7 bases in the middle. Per the germline V gene, CDR1 is ENHRY and CDR2 is SYGVKD. This CDR3 has 15 amino acids.

This clone was recorded only once. V is TRBV19 and J is TRBJ1-5; the D gene is possibly TRBD1 (6 bases). This CDR3 has 15 amino acids. Germline values: CDR1 LNHDA, CDR2 SQIVND (reference sequence). V was pared by 6 bases and J by 3 bases, with 15 bases between. Here the CDR3 reads CASSSRGIANQPQHF. For the CDR3, the DNA is TGTGCCAGTAGCTCTAGGGGGATCGCCAATCAGCCCCAGCATTTT.

This rearrangement joins TRBV5-4 to TRBJ2-3; 10 nucleotides agree with TRBD2. Germline loops: CDR1 SGHNT, CDR2 YYREEE (reference sequence). The junction had 18 bases not matched to a gene; V was cut back by 4 bases and J by 10 bases. The length of the CDR3 is 17 residues. CDR3 protein: CASSHKVLAGEFIAQYF. CDR3 sequence (DNA): TGTGCCAGCAGCCACAAGGTGCTAGCGGGAGAGTTCATCGCGCAGTATTTT.

The gene calls are TRBV7-2 and TRBJ2-2; D unresolved. Deletions cut 4 bases from V and 1 base from J, with 7 bases between. The CDR3 contains 14 residues. CDR1 and CDR2 (germline): SGHTA, FQGNSA. The CDR3 sequence is CASSSIRNTGELFF. The CDR3 bases are TGTGCCAGCAGCTCTATCAGGAACACCGGGGAGCTGTTTTTT.

V gene TRBV7-2 combines with J gene TRBJ1-5; 7 bases are a match to TRBD1. Unmatched junction bases numbered 9, after V lost 3 bases and J lost 7 bases. The germline gives CDR1 SGHTA, CDR2 FQGNSA. CDR3 size: 15 residues. CDR3 loop: CASSFLGGAQQPQHF. The CDR3 coding sequence is TGTGCCAGCAGCTTCCTAGGGGGCGCACAGCAGCCCCAGCATTTT.

V usage is TRBV5-4 and J usage is TRBJ2-2; D is unclear. Looked up from germline, CDR1 is SGHNT and CDR2 is YYREEE (reference sequence). The CDR3 covers 14 residues. V was trimmed by 1 base and J by 1 base, leaving 5 bases between them. CDR3 sequence: CASSLTGNTGELFF. The CDR3 bases are TGTGCCAGCAGCTTGACGGGGAACACCGGGGAGCTGTTTTTT.

The V and J genes are TRBV7-2 and TRBJ2-1; TRBD1 agrees at 8 bases. After removal of 4 bases from V and 4 bases from J, the junction contained 6 bases not matched to a gene. Germline V gene lookup returns CDR1 SGHTA and CDR2 FQGNSA. This CDR3 spans 15 amino acids. CDR3 sequence (DNA): TGTGCCAGCAGCTACGGGACAGGTCCTTACAATGAGCAGTTCTTC. Translated: CASSYGTGPYNEQFF.

In DNA form, the CDR3 reads TGTGCTAGTGGTTTGGGTACAGGGCAGGCTGAAGCTTTCTTT. Encoded protein: CASGLGTGQAEAFF. V is TRBV12-5 and J is TRBJ1-1; D is perhaps TRBD1 (6 bases). Germline V CDR1 and CDR2: LGHNT, FRNRAP. The length of the CDR3 is 14 residues. V lost 1 base, J lost 6 bases, and 12 bases lay in between.

This rearrangement joins TRBV19 to TRBJ1-1; D is uncertain. V gave up 0 bases and J gave up 3 bases, with 8 bases separating them. From germline, CDR1 is LNHDA and CDR2 SQIVND (reference sequence). This CDR3 is built from 14 residues. CDR3 residues: CASSIEGTYTEAFF. In DNA, the CDR3 is TGTGCCAGTAGTATAGAGGGCACGTACACTGAAGCTTTCTTT.

This clone was seen a single time. This chain joins TRBV29-1 and TRBJ1-1; 11 bases are shared with TRBD1. Per the germline V gene, CDR1 is SQVTM and CDR2 is ANQGSEA. V shed 3 bases, J shed 11 bases, and the junction held 5 bases outside the gene matches. The CDR3 contains 12 residues. The CDR3 spells CSVDGTGGSAFF. As DNA, the CDR3 is TGCAGCGTTGATGGGACAGGGGGTAGTGCTTTCTTT.